Each of the 2 T cell receptor beta chains below was sequenced from the same sample in a study of shared clonotypes between healthy human individuals. Data came from immunoSEQ multiplex PCR; TCRdb stores just in-frame clones and leaves some out. The table lists about 680,000 clones, 60% to 80% of them singletons. What was sequenced was memory CD4+ T cells sorted from blood. Noted subset: CD45RA-negative fraction. These receptors came from a woman in her twenties or thirties in good health.

Remarks on this clone: A much larger clone differs by one base, so this may be a read error. Additional DNA sequences in this sample encode the identical CDR3. The chain combines TRBV5-4 with TRBJ1-1, with TRBD1 as a possible D gene (5 bases). Per germline, CDR1 SGHNT and CDR2 YYREEE (reference sequence). With 4 bases removed from V and 1 base from J, the gap between germline ends came to 8 bases. The CDR3 has 13 amino acids. In nucleotides, the CDR3 is TGTGCCAGCAGCCTCGACAGGAACACTGAAGCTTTCTTT. Translating it yields CASSLDRNTEAFF.

This clone was found a few times. The rearrangement links TRBV30 to TRBJ2-2, with D uncertain. Trimming removed 0 bases at V and 0 bases at J, with 5 bases between. Germline V gives CDR1 GTSNPN, CDR2 SVGIG (reference sequence). The CDR3 consists of 14 residues. The CDR3 region has the DNA TGTGCCTGGAGTGTTGGGACGAACACCGGGGAGCTGTTTTTT. This encodes CAWSVGTNTGELFF. Supplemented by reference TRBV30 and TRBJ2-2, the full variable domain reads SQTIHQWPATLVQPVGSPLSLECTVEGTSNPNLYWYRQAAGRGLQLLFYSVGIGQISSEVPQNLSASRPQDRQFILSSKKLLLSDSGFYLCAWSVGTNTGELFFGEGSRLTVL.